The 28 T cell receptor beta chains presented below share a single source sample, sequenced in a study of shared T cell receptors in the human thymus. Using immunoSEQ multiplex PCR, the repertoire was profiled, and TCRdb retains in-frame clones only, with some absent. The sample lists approximately 660,000 clones, roughly 90% occurring once. These same data were also listed under a study on human thymus T cells.

The sample was thymocytes. All receptors come from a boy younger than two with a congenital heart defect.

V and J are TRBV5-6 and TRBJ2-7; tentatively, D is TRBD1 (6 bases). This CDR3 is built from 16 residues. CDR1 and CDR2 (germline): SGHDT, YYEEEE. The V and J ends lost 1 base and 6 bases respectively, with 20 bases between them. In nucleotides, the CDR3 is TGTGCCAGCAGCTTGATACAGGGACCTGCGCCACCCGAGCAGTACTTC. Residues: CASSLIQGPAPPEQYF.

The rearrangement joins TRBV29-1 to TRBJ2-2, with D unresolved. V lost 2 bases, J lost 3 bases, and 7 bases lay in between. CDR3 length equals 13 residues. Per germline, CDR1 SQVTM and CDR2 ANQGSEA. The CDR3 region has the DNA TGCAGCGTTGAACTAGTTGACACCGGGGAGCTGTTTTTT. Protein: CSVELVDTGELFF.

The chain uses TRBV7-9 and TRBJ2-7; perhaps TRBD1 as D (6 bases). Deletions cut 1 base from V and 0 bases from J, with 19 bases between. CDR3 length: 18 amino acids. CDR1 and CDR2 (germline): SEHNR, FQNEAQ (reference sequence). The CDR3 DNA reads TGTGCCAGCAGCTTAGGCGGCAGGGGAATGCTAAGCTCCTACGAGCAGTACTTC. Residues: CASSLGGRGMLSSYEQYF.

This rearrangement joins TRBV6-4 to TRBJ2-4; 7 bases are shared with TRBD2. CDR1 is MRHNA, CDR2 SNTAGT, per germline. The CDR3 sequence is 15 residues long. V lost 4 bases, J lost 5 bases, and 8 bases stayed unmatched. The CDR3 nucleotides read TGTGCCAGCAGTGCCTCGACTAGCAAGGAAAACATTCAGTACTTC. It translates to CASSASTSKENIQYF.

The rearrangement uses TRBV11-2 and TRBJ2-7; D is perhaps TRBD1 (6 bases). With 6 bases removed from V and 2 bases from J, the gap between germline ends came to 23 bases. The CDR3 covers 17 residues. Per germline, CDR1 SGHAT and CDR2 FQNNGV. CDR3 nucleotides: TGTGCCAGCAGTTTTACTCCGACAGGCCCCTTCCCCTACGAGCAGTACTTC. This sequence encodes CASSFTPTGPFPYEQYF.

The rearrangement uses TRBV5-8 and TRBJ2-2; D gene unclear. CDR1 and CDR2 (germline): SGHTS, YDEGEE. V was trimmed by 2 bases and J by 4 bases, leaving 18 bases between them. The CDR3 length is 17 residues. This CDR3 is CASSFSRTVLSTGELFF. The CDR3 coding sequence is TGTGCCAGCAGCTTCAGCCGTACAGTCCTTTCCACCGGGGAGCTGTTTTTT.

J is TRBJ2-3 and V is TRBV5-8, with 12 bases identical to TRBD2. The CDR3 is 16 residues long. V shed 6 bases, J shed 9 bases, and the junction held 14 bases outside the gene matches. Germline lookup yields CDR1 SGHTS and CDR2 YDEGEE. CDR3 sequence (DNA): TGTGCCAGCATCGAAGATAGACTAGCGGGGGCGAAGACGCAGTATTTT. Protein product: CASIEDRLAGAKTQYF.

CDR3 protein: CASSLTSGRIGFRQFF. The CDR3 DNA is TGTGCCAGCAGTTTGACTAGCGGGAGGATTGGGTTTAGGCAGTTCTTC. The chain combines TRBV28 with TRBJ2-1; 13 nucleotides align to TRBD2. In germline, CDR1 is MDHEN, CDR2 SYDVKM. This CDR3 is 16 amino acids long. Trimming at V came to 3 bases and at J to 12 bases, leaving 11 bases not matched to a gene.

CDR3 nucleotides: TGCGCCAGCAGCCAGGCACACGGGACAGGATTATCCTACGAGCAGTACTTC. This gives the protein CASSQAHGTGLSYEQYF. V usage is TRBV4-3 and J usage is TRBJ2-7; 8 bases are shared with TRBD1. J was trimmed by 1 base and V by 3 bases; bases with no gene match: 11. Germline V gene data show CDR1 as LGHNA and CDR2 as YSLEER. This CDR3 is 17 amino acids long.

The rearrangement joins TRBV4-1 to TRBJ2-7; 7 nucleotides match TRBD1. Germline values: CDR1 MGHRA, CDR2 YSYEKL. The CDR3 covers 16 residues. Unmatched junction bases numbered 10, after V lost 4 bases and J lost 1 base. The CDR3 sequence is CASSLPTGTESYEQYF. CDR3 bases: TGCGCCAGCAGCCTACCAACCGGGACAGAGTCCTACGAGCAGTACTTC.

The chain has TRBV27 and TRBJ2-7; the D gene is possibly TRBD1 (5 bases). The CDR3 length is 14 residues. From germline, CDR1 is MNHEY and CDR2 SMNVEV (reference sequence). V lost 6 bases, J lost 4 bases, and 16 bases lay in between. The CDR3 bases are TGTGCCAGCAGCCTCGTAAGGGGAAGATACGAGCAGTACTTC. This gives the protein CASSLVRGRYEQYF.

The chain uses TRBV12-2 and TRBJ2-3; TRBD1 is taken as the D call from the table, unchecked against the DNA. TRBV12-2 is termed a pseudogene. The CDR3 is 13 amino acids. The CDR3 sequence is CASRLGLADTQYF. For the CDR3, the DNA is TGTGCAAGTCGCTTAGGGTTGGCCGATACGCAGTATTTT.

The gene calls are TRBV15 and TRBJ1-5; D unresolved. CDR3 length equals 13 residues. Trimming took 3 bases from V and 8 from J, leaving 11 bases between them. Looked up from germline, CDR1 is LNHNV and CDR2 is YYDKDF (reference sequence). CDR3 bases: TGTGCCACCAGCAGCCACCCTGAGAAGCCCCAGCATTTT. It is translated as CATSSHPEKPQHF.

This clone was found once. The chain links TRBV4-3 to TRBJ2-1; TRBD2 agrees at 11 bases. The CDR3 covers 16 residues. Germline values: CDR1 LGHNA, CDR2 YSLEER. The V gene end was trimmed by 4 bases and the J gene end by 5 bases; junction bases not matched to a gene: 7. Written as DNA, the CDR3 is TGCGCCAGCAGCCCCCGACTAGCGGGATGGGACAATGAGCAGTTCTTC. This codes for CASSPRLAGWDNEQFF.

V is TRBV7-2 and J is TRBJ2-3, with 10 bases fitting TRBD2. J was trimmed by 4 bases and V by 1 base; bases with no gene match: 5. The germline gives CDR1 SGHTA, CDR2 FQGNSA. The CDR3 has 16 residues. CDR3 bases: TGTGCCAGCAGCTTAGTCGCTAGCGGGAGTTCAGATACGCAGTATTTT. This encodes CASSLVASGSSDTQYF.

This chain joins TRBV5-4 and TRBJ2-4; 8 nucleotides agree with TRBD1. This CDR3 region has 20 residues. V shed 4 bases and J 1 base; nucleotides not matched to a gene: 19. Germline CDR1 and CDR2: SGHNT and YYREEE (reference sequence). The CDR3 DNA sequence: TGTGCCAGCAGCCTAACCCGAAAGCGACAGGGGAAGGAGGCCAAAAACATTCAGTACTTC. Translating it yields CASSLTRKRQGKEAKNIQYF.

The rearrangement joins TRBV6-1 to TRBJ2-5; 12 nucleotides match TRBD1. From germline, CDR1 is MNHNS and CDR2 SASEGT. The CDR3 covers 17 residues. The V segment lost 4 bases and the J segment 5 bases; nucleotides outside the gene matches: 11. In nucleotides, the CDR3 is TGTGCCAGCAGTGTCCGGGACAGGGGGCTGGACGGTGAGACCCAGTACTTC. Translating it yields CASSVRDRGLDGETQYF.

V is TRBV19 and J is TRBJ1-3, with TRBD1 matching over 9 bases. J was trimmed by 2 bases and V by 7 bases; bases with no gene match: 3. The CDR3 covers 14 residues. Germline CDR1 reads LNHDA; CDR2 reads SQIVND (reference sequence). CDR3 sequence: CASIQGAPGNTIYF. DNA for the CDR3: TGTGCCAGTATACAGGGGGCTCCTGGAAACACCATATATTTT.

The J gene is TRBJ2-1, the V gene TRBV12-5, with TRBD2 matching 9 bases. Germline values: CDR1 LGHNT, CDR2 FRNRAP. Trimming removed 6 bases from V and 9 bases from J; junction bases left unmatched: 12. CDR3 length: 15 amino acids. CDR3 region: CASGDGTSSPREQFF. The CDR3 DNA reads TGTGCTAGTGGCGACGGGACTAGCTCACCCCGTGAGCAGTTCTTC. The full variable domain, completed using reference TRBV12-5 and TRBJ2-1, is DARVTQTPRHKVTEMGQEVTMRCQPILGHNTVFWYRQTMMQGLELLAYFRNRAPLDDSGMPKDRFSAEMPDATLATLKIQPSEPRDSAVYFCASGDGTSSPREQFFGPGTRLTVL.

The CDR3 spells CATKSRASGMADTQYF. The CDR3 coding sequence is TGTGCCACTAAAAGCAGGGCTAGCGGGATGGCAGATACGCAGTATTTT. The V gene is TRBV19, the J gene TRBJ2-3, with 9 bases identical to TRBD2. The CDR3 is 16 amino acids. Germline V gene data show CDR1 as LNHDA and CDR2 as SQIVND (reference sequence). Losses at the gene ends were 10 bases for V and 4 bases for J; bases not matched to a gene: 15.

In DNA form, the CDR3 reads TGTGCCAGCAGCCTTACAGGGCTCGAAGAAAAACTGTTTTTT. Translation gives CASSLTGLEEKLFF. The rearrangement uses TRBV5-4 and TRBJ1-4; D might be TRBD1 (6 bases). This CDR3 contains 14 residues. CDR1 and CDR2 from the germline V gene are SGHNT and YYREEE (reference sequence). Trimming stripped 4 bases from V and 8 bases from J, with 15 bases between. Complete variable domain (other parts from reference TRBV5-4 and TRBJ1-4): ETGVTQSPTHLIKTRGQQVTLRCSSQSGHNTVSWYQQALGQGPQFIFQYYREEENGRGNFPPRFSGLQFPNYSSELNVNALELDDSALYLCASSLTGLEEKLFFGSGTQLSVL.

This rearrangement joins TRBV13 to TRBJ2-3; 7 nucleotides match TRBD2. CDR1 is PRHDT, CDR2 FYEKMQ, per germline (reference sequence). Trimming cost V 3 bases and J 3 bases; bases outside gene matches: 9. The CDR3 is 16 residues long. The chain's CDR3 is CASSFTLGGRTDTQYF. The CDR3 DNA is TGTGCCAGCAGCTTTACTCTGGGCGGGAGAACAGATACGCAGTATTTT.

V and J are TRBV4-1 and TRBJ2-7, with 11 bases fitting TRBD2. CDR3 length: 16 amino acids. V was clipped by 3 bases and J by 0 bases; unmatched bases: 4. Germline CDR1 is MGHRA and CDR2 is YSYEKL. The CDR3 DNA reads TGCGCCAGCAGCCATGTACTAGCGGGGGACTCCTACGAGCAGTACTTC. Protein product: CASSHVLAGDSYEQYF.

The CDR3 sequence: CASSEVPSGVNEQFF. The CDR3 bases are TGTGCCAGCAGTGAAGTCCCCTCGGGAGTCAATGAGCAGTTCTTC. V is TRBV2 and J is TRBJ2-1; D is possibly TRBD2 (6 bases). Germline V gene data show CDR1 as SNHLY and CDR2 as FYNNEI. The CDR3 consists of 15 residues. V lost 1 base to trimming and J lost 6 bases, with 13 bases between them. Full variable domain (remainder filled in from reference TRBV2 and TRBJ2-1): EPEVTQTPSHQVTQMGQEVILRCVPISNHLYFYWYRQILGQKVEFLVSFYNNEISEKSEIFDDQFSVERPDGSNFTLKIRSTKLEDSAMYFCASSEVPSGVNEQFFGPGTRLTVL.

This clone was seen a single time. The chain uses TRBV4-3 and TRBJ2-5; the match to TRBD1 covers 10 bases. The CDR3 is made up of 15 amino acids. J gave up 4 bases and V 3 bases, and 5 bases lay outside the gene matches. Germline assignment: CDR1 LGHNA and CDR2 YSLEER. CDR3 protein: CASSQGTGVLETQYF. As DNA, the CDR3 is TGCGCCAGCAGCCAGGGGACAGGGGTTTTAGAGACCCAGTACTTC.

The chain employs TRBV11-2 and TRBJ2-1, with D possibly matching TRBD2 (6 bases). This CDR3 spans 13 amino acids. Trimming left V 1 base short and J 9 bases short, with 10 bases between. CDR1 SGHAT and CDR2 FQNNGV come from the germline V gene. CDR3 amino acids: CASSLVEGGEQFF. The CDR3 DNA reads TGTGCCAGCAGCTTAGTGGAGGGAGGTGAGCAGTTCTTC.

The chain joins TRBV9 to TRBJ2-2, with TRBD2 matching over 10 bases. V gave up 0 bases and J gave up 6 bases; unmatched junction bases: 11. The CDR3 is 18 amino acids. In germline, CDR1 is SGDLS, CDR2 YYNGEE. CDR3 DNA sequence: TGTGCCAGCAGCGTAGCGTGTCGCCTAGCGGGAGAGTCCGGGGAGCTGTTTTTT. This translates into CASSVACRLAGESGELFF.

V and J are TRBV23-1 and TRBJ2-6; D is perhaps TRBD1 (6 bases). TRBV23-1 is assigned to the ORF class and has an uncertain function. The germline V and J ends were trimmed by 0 bases and 0 bases, with 15 bases remaining between them. CDR3 length: 19 residues. The chain's CDR3 is CASSQSGTLDRSGANVLTF. CDR3 coding DNA: TGCGCCAGCAGTCAATCCGGGACATTAGACCGCTCTGGGGCCAACGTCCTGACTTTC.